This passage covers 2 T cell receptor beta chains from one sample sequenced in a study of blood T cells in healthy people across ages. Next came a second PCR, run for about 7 to 12 cycles, which used a sample-barcoded 5' primer along with a J-beta primer mix. TCRdb reprocessed the 5' RACE reads via MiXCR and lists one record per CDR3 protein. The data hold hundreds of thousands of distinct CDR3 sequences, with around a quarter observed a single time. These records were also assigned to another study, of T cells of mothers and their children.

The sequenced material came from blood. The receptors stem from a boy between 10 and 17 years old in good health.

This clonotype showed up just a few times. The chain has TRBV7-9 and TRBJ2-7; no firm D call. The CDR3 length is 13 residues. The germline V gene has CDR1 SEHNR and CDR2 FQNEAQ (reference sequence). V was shortened by 5 bases and J by 4 bases, with 12 bases between the two germline ends. The CDR3 region has the DNA TGTGCCAGCAGCGCCGGGCCAAGATACGAGCAGTACTTC. This gives the protein CASSAGPRYEQYF.

This chain links TRBV6-1 with TRBJ2-2; TRBD2 agrees at 7 bases. The CDR3 has 16 residues. V gave up 1 base and J gave up 7 bases; unmatched junction bases: 9. The germline V gene encodes CDR1 MNHNS and CDR2 SASEGT. The chain's CDR3 is CASSEDVGGPGGELFF. The CDR3 DNA is TGTGCCAGCAGTGAAGATGTGGGAGGGCCCGGCGGGGAGCTGTTTTTT.